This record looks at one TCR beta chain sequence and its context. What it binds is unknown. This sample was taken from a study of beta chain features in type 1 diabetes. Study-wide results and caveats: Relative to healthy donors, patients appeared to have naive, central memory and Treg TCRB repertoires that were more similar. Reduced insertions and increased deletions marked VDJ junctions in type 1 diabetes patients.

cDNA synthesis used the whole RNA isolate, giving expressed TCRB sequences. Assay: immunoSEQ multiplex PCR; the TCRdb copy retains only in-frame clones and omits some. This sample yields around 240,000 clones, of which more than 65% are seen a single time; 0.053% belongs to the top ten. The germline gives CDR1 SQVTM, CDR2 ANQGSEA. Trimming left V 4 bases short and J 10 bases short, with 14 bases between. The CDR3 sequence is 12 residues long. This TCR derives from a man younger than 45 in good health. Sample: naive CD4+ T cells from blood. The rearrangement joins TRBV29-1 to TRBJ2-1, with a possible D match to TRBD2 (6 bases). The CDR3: CSVGYSSVEQFF. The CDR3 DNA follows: TGCAGCGTTGGATACTCTAGCGTAGAGCAGTTCTTC.